A single sample is the source of the 2 T cell receptor beta chains below, sequenced in a study of vaccination effects on CD4 cells after COVID-19. Their recognized antigens are unknown. ViraFEST used viral peptide pools to expand antigen-specific CD4+ T cells before sequencing. The authors isolated CD4+ T cells after around 10 days of culture. PCR confirmed that the person was infected with SARS-CoV-2 between March and December 2020. Sequenced by immunoSEQ multiplex PCR; TCRdb stores in-frame clones only, minus some. This table has more than 20,000 clones, more than 70% appearing once. Sequenced here: CD4+ T cells from PBMCs cultured with a peptide pool, sampled before COVID-19 vaccination. The receptors originated from a human donor who had a prior SARS-CoV-2 infection.

This clone was counted between two and nine times. The CDR3 spells CASSLAPDSTSGELFF. CDR3 DNA sequence: TGCGCCAGCAGCTTGGCCCCGGACAGTACTAGCGGGGAGCTGTTTTTT. The chain recombines TRBV5-1 with TRBJ2-2; maybe TRBD1 (6 bases). V shed 0 bases and J shed 7 bases, with 16 bases lying between them. CDR3 length: 16 residues. Looked up from germline, CDR1 is SGHRS and CDR2 is YFSETQ.

In this sample, this clone turned up a few times. The rearrangement links TRBV5-1 to TRBJ2-1; 8 nucleotides line up with TRBD2. The CDR3 is made up of 17 amino acids. Germline V gene lookup returns CDR1 SGHRS and CDR2 YFSETQ. V was clipped by 4 bases and J by 8 bases; unmatched bases: 17. The CDR3, as DNA: TGCGCCAGCAGCCGTCCCGCCTGGGCCCTCGGGAGGGATGAGCAGTTCTTC. It translates to CASSRPAWALGRDEQFF. Filled out from reference TRBV5-1 and TRBJ2-1, the complete variable domain reads KAGVTQTPRYLIKTRGQQVTLSCSPISGHRSVSWYQQTPGQGLQFLFEYFSETQRNKGNFPGRFSGRQFSNSRSEMNVSTLELGDSALYLCASSRPAWALGRDEQFFGPGTRLTVL.